The following is a T cell receptor (beta chain) sequence with its context. CD45RO-negative CD8 cells positively selected for CCR7 made up the naive population, which excluded terminally differentiated effector memory CD45RA+ cells. Trimming shortened V by 8 bases and J by 0 bases, and 11 bases separated the two germline ends. The CDR3 has 14 amino acids. In germline, CDR1 is MNHEY, CDR2 SMNVEV (reference sequence). This entry comes from a study of shared clonotypes between healthy human individuals. Assay: immunoSEQ multiplex PCR; the TCRdb copy retains only in-frame clones and omits some. The table has roughly 2,000,000 clones, approximately 94% seen once; the top ten hold more than 0.9%.

The receptor comes from a man between 18 and 35 years old in good health. Sample: naive CD8+ T cells sorted from blood. This rearrangement joins TRBV27 to TRBJ1-5; a possible D gene is TRBD1 (6 bases). CDR3 region: CASSGHYSNQPQHF. The DNA for the CDR3 is TGTGCCAGCTCGGGACATTATAGCAATCAGCCCCAGCATTTT.